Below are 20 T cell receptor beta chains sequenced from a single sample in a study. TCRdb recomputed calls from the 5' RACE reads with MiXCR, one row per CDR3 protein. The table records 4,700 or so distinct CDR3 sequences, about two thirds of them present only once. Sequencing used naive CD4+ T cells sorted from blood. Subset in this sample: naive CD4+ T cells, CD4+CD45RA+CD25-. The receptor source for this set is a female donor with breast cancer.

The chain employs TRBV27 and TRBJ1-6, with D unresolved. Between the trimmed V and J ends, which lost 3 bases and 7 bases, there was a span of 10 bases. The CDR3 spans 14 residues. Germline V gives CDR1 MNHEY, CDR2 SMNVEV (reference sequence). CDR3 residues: CASSFSTANSPLHF. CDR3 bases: TGTGCCAGCAGTTTCTCGACGGCCAATTCACCCCTCCACTTT.

The CDR3 DNA is TGTGCCAGCAGCCGCGGACTAGCGGACGCCAGTAATGAGCAGTTCTTC. This encodes CASSRGLADASNEQFF. The chain recombines TRBV3-1 with TRBJ2-1; 10 nucleotides line up with TRBD2. V lost 4 bases and J lost 7; bases outside the gene matches: 10. The CDR3 contains 16 residues. From germline, CDR1 is LGHDT and CDR2 YNNKEL (reference sequence).

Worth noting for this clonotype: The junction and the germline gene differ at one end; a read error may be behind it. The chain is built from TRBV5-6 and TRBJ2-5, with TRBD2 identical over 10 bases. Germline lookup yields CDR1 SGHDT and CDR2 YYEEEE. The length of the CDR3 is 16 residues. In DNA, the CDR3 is TGTGCCAGCAGCTTAGGGCTAGCGGGAGTTGGAGAGACCCGGTACTTC. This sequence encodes CASSLGLAGVGETRYF.

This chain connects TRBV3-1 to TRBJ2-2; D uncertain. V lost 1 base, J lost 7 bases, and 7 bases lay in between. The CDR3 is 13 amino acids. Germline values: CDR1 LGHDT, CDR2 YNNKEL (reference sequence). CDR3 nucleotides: TGTGCCAGCAGCCAAGTGGGCCTCGGGGAGCTGTTTTTT. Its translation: CASSQVGLGELFF.

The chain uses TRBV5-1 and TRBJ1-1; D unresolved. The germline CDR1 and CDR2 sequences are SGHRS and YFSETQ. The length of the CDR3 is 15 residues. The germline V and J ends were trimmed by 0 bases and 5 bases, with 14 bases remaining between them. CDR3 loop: CASSLDAAWGTEAFF. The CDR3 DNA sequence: TGCGCCAGCAGCTTGGACGCGGCGTGGGGTACTGAAGCTTTCTTT.

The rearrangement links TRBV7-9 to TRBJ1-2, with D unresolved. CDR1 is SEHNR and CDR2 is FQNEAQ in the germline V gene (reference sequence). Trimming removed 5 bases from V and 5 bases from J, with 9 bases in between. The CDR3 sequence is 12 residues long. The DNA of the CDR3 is TGTGCCAGCAGCCCACCGGAGTATGGCTACACCTTC. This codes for CASSPPEYGYTF.

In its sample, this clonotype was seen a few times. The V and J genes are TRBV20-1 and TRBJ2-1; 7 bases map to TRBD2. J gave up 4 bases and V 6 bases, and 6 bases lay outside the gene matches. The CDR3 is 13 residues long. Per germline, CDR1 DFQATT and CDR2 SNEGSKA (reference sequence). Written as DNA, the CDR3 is TGCAGTGCAAGGCCGGGGGGTTACAATGAGCAGTTCTTC. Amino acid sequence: CSARPGGYNEQFF.

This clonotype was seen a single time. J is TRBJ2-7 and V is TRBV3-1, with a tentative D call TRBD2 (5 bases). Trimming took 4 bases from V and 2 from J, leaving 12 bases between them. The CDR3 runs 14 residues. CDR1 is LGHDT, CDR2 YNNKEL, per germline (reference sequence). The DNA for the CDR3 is TGTGCCAGCAGCCCCTCATCCGGGACCTACGAGCAGTACTTC. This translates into CASSPSSGTYEQYF.

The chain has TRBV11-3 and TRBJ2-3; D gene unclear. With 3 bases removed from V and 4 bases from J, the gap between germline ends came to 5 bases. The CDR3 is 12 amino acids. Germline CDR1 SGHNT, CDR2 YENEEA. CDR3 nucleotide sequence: TGTGCCAGCAGCTTCGGGCCAGATACGCAGTATTTT. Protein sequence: CASSFGPDTQYF.

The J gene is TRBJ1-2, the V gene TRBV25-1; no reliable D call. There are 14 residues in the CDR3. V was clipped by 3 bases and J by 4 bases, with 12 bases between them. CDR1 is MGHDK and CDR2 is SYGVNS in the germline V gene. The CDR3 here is CASSDPGYFYGYTF. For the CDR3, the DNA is TGTGCCAGCAGTGACCCCGGATACTTCTATGGCTACACCTTC.

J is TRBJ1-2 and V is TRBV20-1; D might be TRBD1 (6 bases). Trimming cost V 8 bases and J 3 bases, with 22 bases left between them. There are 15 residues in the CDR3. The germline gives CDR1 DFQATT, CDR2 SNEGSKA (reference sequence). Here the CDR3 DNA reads TGCAGTCTGGAGCCGGGACACGGCTTTGACTATGGCTACACCTTC. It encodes CSLEPGHGFDYGYTF.

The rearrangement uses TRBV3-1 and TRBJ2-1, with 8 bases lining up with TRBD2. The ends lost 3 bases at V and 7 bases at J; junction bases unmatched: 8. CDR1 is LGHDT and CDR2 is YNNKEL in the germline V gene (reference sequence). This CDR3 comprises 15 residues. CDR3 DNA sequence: TGTGCCAGCAGCCAGACCGGGACTAGAGCGAATGAGCAGTTCTTC. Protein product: CASSQTGTRANEQFF.

CDR3 coding DNA: TGTGCCAGCAGTACAGGGGGCTCCTACAATGAGCAGTTCTTC. This encodes CASSTGGSYNEQFF. This chain connects TRBV12-3 or TRBV12-4 to TRBJ2-1, with TRBD1 matching 8 bases. The length of the CDR3 is 14 residues. Trimming took 5 bases from V and 0 from J; bases not matched to a gene: 0.

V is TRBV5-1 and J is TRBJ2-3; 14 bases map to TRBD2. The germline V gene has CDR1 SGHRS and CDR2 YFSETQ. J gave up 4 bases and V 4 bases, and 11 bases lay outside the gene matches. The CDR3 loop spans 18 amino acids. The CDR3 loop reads CASSKFGLAGGLADTQYF. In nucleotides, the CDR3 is TGCGCCAGCAGCAAATTCGGACTAGCGGGAGGTCTAGCAGATACGCAGTATTTT.

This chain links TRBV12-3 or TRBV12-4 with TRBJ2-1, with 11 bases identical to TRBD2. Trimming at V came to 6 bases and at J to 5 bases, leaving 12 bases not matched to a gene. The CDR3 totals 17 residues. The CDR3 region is CASRRLAGRFPNNEQFF. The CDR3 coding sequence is TGTGCCAGCAGGAGACTAGCGGGAAGGTTCCCTAACAATGAGCAGTTCTTC.

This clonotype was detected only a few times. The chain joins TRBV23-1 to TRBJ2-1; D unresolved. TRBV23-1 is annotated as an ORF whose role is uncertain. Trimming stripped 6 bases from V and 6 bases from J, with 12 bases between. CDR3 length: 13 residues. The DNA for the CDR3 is TGCGCCAGCAGAGAACGACGATTCAATGAGCAGTTCTTC. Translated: CASRERRFNEQFF.

In DNA, the CDR3 is TGCAGTGCTGCTAGCGGGCAAAGCTCCTACAATGAGCAGTTCTTC. It codes for CSAASGQSSYNEQFF. The genes are TRBV20-1 and TRBJ2-1; 8 positions match TRBD2. The CDR3 runs 15 residues. The junction had 6 bases not matched to a gene; V was cut back by 5 bases and J by 0 bases. CDR1 DFQATT and CDR2 SNEGSKA come from the germline V gene (reference sequence).

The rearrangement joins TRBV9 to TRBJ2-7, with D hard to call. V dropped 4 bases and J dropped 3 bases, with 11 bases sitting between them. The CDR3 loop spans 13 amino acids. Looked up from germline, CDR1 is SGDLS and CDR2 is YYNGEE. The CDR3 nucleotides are TGTGCCAGCAGCCCCTCGACGGACTACGAGCAGTACTTC. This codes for CASSPSTDYEQYF.

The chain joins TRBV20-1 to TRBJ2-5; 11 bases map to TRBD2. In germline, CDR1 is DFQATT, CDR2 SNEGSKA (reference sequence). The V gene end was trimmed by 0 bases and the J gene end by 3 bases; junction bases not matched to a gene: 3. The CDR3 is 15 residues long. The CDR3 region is CSARDRLAGKETQYF. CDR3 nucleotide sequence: TGCAGTGCTAGAGACCGACTAGCGGGGAAAGAGACCCAGTACTTC.

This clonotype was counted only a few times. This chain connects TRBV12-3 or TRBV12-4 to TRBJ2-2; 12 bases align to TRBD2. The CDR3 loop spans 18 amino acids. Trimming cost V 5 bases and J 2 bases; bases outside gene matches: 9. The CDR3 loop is CASSPWRTSGVNTGELFF. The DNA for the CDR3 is TGTGCCAGCAGTCCGTGGCGGACTAGCGGGGTTAACACCGGGGAGCTGTTTTTT.